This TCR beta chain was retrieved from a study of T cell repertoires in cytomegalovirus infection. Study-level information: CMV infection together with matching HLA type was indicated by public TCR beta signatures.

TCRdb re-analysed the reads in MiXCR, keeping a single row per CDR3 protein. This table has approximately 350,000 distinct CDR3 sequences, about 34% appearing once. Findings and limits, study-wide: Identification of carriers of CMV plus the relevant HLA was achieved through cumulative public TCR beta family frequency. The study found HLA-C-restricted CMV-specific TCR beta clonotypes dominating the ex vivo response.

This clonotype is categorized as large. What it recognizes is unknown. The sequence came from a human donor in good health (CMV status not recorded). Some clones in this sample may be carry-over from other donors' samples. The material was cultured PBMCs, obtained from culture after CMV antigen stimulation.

DNA for the CDR3: TGTGCCAGCAGCTTAGGGGGTTCGGAGACCCAGTACTTC. Translating it yields CASSLGGSETQYF. The genes are TRBV7-2 and TRBJ2-5; D is unresolved. Germline values: CDR1 SGHTA, CDR2 FQGNSA. Between the trimmed V and J ends, which lost 1 base and 5 bases, there was a span of 8 bases. This CDR3 comprises 13 residues. Drawing the rest from reference TRBV7-2 and TRBJ2-5, the complete variable domain is GAGVSQSPSNKVTEKGKDVELRCDPISGHTALYWYRQSLGQGLEFLIYFQGNSAPDKSGLPSDRFSAERTGGSVSTLTIQRTQQEDSAVYLCASSLGGSETQYFGPGTRLLVL.